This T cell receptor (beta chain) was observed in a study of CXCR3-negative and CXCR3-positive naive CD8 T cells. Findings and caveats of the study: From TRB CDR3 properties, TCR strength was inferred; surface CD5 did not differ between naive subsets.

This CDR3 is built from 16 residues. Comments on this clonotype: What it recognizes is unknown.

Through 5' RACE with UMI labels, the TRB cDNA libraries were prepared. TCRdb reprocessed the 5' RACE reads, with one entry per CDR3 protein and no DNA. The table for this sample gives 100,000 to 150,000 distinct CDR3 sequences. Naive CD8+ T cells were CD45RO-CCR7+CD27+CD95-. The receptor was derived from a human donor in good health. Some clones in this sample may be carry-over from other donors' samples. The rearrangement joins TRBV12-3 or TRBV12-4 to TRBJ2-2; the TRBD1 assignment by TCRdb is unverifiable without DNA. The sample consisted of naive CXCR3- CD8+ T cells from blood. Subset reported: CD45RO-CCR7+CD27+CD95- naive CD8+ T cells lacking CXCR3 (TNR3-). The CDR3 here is CASSSPGTGLTGELFF.